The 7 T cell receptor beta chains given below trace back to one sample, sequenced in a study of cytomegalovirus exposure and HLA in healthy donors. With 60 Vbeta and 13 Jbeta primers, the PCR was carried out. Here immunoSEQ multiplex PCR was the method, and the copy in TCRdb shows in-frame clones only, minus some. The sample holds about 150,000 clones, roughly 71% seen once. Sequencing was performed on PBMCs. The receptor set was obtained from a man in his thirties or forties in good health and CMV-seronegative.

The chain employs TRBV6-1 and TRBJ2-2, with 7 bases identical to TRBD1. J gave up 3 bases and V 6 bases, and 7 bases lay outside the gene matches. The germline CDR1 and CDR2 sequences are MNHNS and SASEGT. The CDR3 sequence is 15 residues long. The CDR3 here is CASSERQGDTGELFF. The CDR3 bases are TGTGCCAGCAGCGAACGACAGGGAGACACCGGGGAGCTGTTTTTT.

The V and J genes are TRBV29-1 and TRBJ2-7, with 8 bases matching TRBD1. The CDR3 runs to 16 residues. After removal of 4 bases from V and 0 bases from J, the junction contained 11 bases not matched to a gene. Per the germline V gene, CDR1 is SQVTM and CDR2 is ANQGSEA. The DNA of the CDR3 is TGCAGCGTTGCAGCCAGCGGACAGGGACACTCCTACGAGCAGTACTTC. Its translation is CSVAASGQGHSYEQYF.

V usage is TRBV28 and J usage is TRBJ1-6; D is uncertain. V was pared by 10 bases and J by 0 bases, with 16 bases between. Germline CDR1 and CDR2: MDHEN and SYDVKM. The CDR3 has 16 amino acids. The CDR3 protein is CATRIGESSYNSPLHF. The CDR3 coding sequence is TGTGCCACCCGTATCGGGGAGAGCTCCTATAATTCACCCCTCCACTTT.

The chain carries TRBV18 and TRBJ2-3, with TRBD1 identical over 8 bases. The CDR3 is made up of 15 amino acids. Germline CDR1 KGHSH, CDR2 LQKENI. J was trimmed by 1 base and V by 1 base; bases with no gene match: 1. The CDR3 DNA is TGTGCCAGCTCACCACAGGGACAGGGCACAGATACGCAGTATTTT. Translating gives CASSPQGQGTDTQYF.

The CDR3 nucleotides are TGTGCCAGCAGCTTAGGGCCCGGGACAGGGTACAACTATGGCTACACCTTC. It translates to CASSLGPGTGYNYGYTF. The chain couples TRBV7-8 to TRBJ1-2; TRBD1 matches at 9 bases. The trim removed 1 base at V and 2 bases at J, leaving 8 bases unmatched. Germline values: CDR1 SGHVS, CDR2 FQNEAQ. The CDR3 loop spans 17 amino acids.

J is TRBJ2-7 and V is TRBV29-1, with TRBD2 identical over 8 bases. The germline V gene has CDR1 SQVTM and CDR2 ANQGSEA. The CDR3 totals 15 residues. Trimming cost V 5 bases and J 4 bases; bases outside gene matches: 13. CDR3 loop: CSVWERERGGYEQYF. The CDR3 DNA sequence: TGCAGCGTTTGGGAGCGGGAGAGGGGAGGGTACGAGCAGTACTTC.

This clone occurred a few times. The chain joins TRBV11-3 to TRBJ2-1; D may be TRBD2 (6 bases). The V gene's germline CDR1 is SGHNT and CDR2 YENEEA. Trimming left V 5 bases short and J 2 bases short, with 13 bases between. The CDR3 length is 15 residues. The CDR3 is CASSRDSRPYNEQFF. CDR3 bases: TGTGCCAGCAGCCGGGACTCAAGGCCCTACAATGAGCAGTTCTTC.